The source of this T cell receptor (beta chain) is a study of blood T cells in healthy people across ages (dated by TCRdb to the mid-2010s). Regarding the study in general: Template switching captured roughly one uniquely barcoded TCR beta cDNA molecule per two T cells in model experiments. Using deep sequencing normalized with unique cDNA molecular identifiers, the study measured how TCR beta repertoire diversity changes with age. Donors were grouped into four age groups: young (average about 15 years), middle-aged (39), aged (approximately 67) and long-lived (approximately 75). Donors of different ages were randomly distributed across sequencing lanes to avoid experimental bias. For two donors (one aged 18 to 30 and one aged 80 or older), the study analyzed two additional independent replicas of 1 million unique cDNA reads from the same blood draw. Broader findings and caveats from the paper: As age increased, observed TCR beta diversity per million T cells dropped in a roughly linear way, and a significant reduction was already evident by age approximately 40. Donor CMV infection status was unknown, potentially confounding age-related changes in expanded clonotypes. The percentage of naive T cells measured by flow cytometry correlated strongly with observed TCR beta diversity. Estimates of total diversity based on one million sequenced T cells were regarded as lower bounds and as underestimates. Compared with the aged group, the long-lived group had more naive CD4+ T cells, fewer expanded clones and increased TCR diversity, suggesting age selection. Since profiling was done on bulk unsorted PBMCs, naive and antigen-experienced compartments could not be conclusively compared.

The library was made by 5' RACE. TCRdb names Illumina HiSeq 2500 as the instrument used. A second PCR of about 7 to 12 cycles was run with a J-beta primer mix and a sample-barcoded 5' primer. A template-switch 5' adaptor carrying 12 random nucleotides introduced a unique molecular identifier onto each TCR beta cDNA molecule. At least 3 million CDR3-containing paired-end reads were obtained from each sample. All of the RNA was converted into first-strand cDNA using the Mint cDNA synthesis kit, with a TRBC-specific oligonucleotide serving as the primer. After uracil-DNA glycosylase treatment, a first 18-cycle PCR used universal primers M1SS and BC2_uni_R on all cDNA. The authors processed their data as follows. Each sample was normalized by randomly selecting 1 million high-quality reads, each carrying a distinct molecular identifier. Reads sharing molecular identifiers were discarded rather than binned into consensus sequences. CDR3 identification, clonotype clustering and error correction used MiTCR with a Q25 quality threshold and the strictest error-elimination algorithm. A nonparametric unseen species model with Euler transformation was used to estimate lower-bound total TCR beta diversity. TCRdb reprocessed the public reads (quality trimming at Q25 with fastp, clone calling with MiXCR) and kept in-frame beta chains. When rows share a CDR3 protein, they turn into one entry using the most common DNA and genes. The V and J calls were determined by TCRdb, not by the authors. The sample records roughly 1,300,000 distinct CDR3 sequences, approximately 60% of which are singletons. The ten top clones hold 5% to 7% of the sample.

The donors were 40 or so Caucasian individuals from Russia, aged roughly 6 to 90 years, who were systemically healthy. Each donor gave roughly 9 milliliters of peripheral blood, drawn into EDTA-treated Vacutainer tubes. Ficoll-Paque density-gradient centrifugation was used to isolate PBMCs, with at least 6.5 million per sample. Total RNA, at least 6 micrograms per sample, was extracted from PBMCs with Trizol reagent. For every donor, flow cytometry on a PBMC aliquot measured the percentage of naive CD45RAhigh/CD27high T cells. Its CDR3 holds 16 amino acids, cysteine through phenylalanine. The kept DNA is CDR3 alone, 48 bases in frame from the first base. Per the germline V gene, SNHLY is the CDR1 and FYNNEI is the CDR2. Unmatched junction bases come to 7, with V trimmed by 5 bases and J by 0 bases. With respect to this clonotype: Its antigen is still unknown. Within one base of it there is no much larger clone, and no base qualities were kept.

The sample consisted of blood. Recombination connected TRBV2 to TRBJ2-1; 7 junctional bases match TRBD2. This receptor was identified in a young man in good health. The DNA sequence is TGTGCCAGCAGTCCACTAGCGCAGAGCTCCTACAATGAGCAGTTCTTC. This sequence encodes CASSPLAQSSYNEQFF.